This T cell receptor beta chain was found in a study of T cells after yellow fever vaccination. This clonotype was detected many times. CDR3 length equals 13 residues. Deletions cut 5 bases from V and 13 bases from J, with 18 bases between. Germline CDR1 is WNHNN and CDR2 is SYGVQD (reference sequence). Making TCR cDNA involved 5'RACE template switching, which added UMIs and a universal primer site. TCRdb re-analysed the 5' RACE reads in MiXCR, keeping a single row per CDR3 protein. Seen here are 400,000 or so distinct CDR3 sequences, about 6.2% observed once, and the top ten hold approximately 15%. The TCR sequence derives from a man aged 25-45 years who received the YFV17D yellow fever vaccine. Sequencing used PBMCs, obtained 5 days after the yellow fever booster vaccination. The V call is TRBV10-1, the J call TRBJ2-1, with D perhaps TRBD2 (5 bases). Here the CDR3 DNA reads TGCGCCAGCAGTCCCACTAGTAACTGGCCCCAGTTCTTC. Amino acid sequence: CASSPTSNWPQFF.